This is a list of T cell receptor beta chains from one sample in a study of human T cells and chemical hapten exposure. One entry per CDR3 protein results from TCRdb running MiXCR on the 5' RACE reads. This repertoire shows 150,000 or so distinct CDR3 sequences, around 4% found once; its top ten account for approximately 1.4%. Receptors originate from a female donor in good health. CDR3s leave out the opening cysteine and the closing phenylalanine or tryptophan. Each record gives: V gene, CDR3 protein.

V gene: TRBV10-3; CDR3 protein: AISGGMELNYGYT
V gene: TRBV12-3/TRBV12-4; CDR3 protein: ASSLNVLSGVGDT
V gene: TRBV9; CDR3 protein: ASSPDGKVSGNTIY
V gene: TRBV20-1; CDR3 protein: SAKNKYEQY
V gene: TRBV4-1; CDR3 protein: ASSQDVTGSSGAF
V gene: TRBV11-2; CDR3 protein: ASVSNRARSPLH
V gene: TRBV7-9; CDR3 protein: ASSRLTGATEAF
V gene: TRBV9; CDR3 protein: ASSGPGQGASGANVLT
V gene: TRBV5-1; CDR3 protein: ASSQGQGFDEQY
V gene: TRBV20-1; CDR3 protein: SARVDGNQPQH
V gene: TRBV11-2; CDR3 protein: ASSLTGVGSPLH
V gene: TRBV19; CDR3 protein: ASSKGGGIVEQF
V gene: TRBV7-3; CDR3 protein: ASSLSGRSHGETQY
V gene: TRBV30; CDR3 protein: AWSVSLNEQF